This TCR beta chain derives from a study of cytomegalovirus exposure and HLA in healthy donors. General study results and limits: A later analysis linked some 17,000 TCR beta sequences to HLA alleles at 0.05 false discovery rate. Researchers reported that a few CMV-associated chains were confirmed in vitro as CMV antigen-specific.

The junction had 7 bases not matched to a gene; V was cut back by 3 bases and J by 7 bases. Germline assignment: CDR1 SNHLY and CDR2 FYNNEI. The CDR3 contains 15 residues. Primers: 60 Vbeta forward and 13 Jbeta reverse. Sequencing used immunoSEQ multiplex PCR; TCRdb keeps in-frame clones, though not all of them. The repertoire holds about 110,000 clones, with around three quarters as singletons. A remark on this clone: The antigen remains undetermined.

The sequence was collected from a boy between 5 and 17 years old in good health and CMV-seronegative. This chain joins TRBV2 and TRBJ1-5, with TRBD1 matching 9 bases. Sequenced: PBMCs. Here the CDR3 reads CASSEDRGSRQPQHF. DNA for the CDR3: TGTGCCAGCAGTGAGGACAGGGGATCGAGGCAGCCCCAGCATTTT.